This record concerns one TCR beta chain sequence. The data derive from a study of blood T cell repertoires in COVID-19. This CDR3 is 12 amino acids long. CDR1 and CDR2 (germline): MNHEY, SVGAGI. V was shortened by 5 bases and J by 1 base, with 5 bases between the two germline ends. Per the study methods: Reference gene primer amplification in the assay estimated nucleated cell counts. This table comes from immunoSEQ multiplex PCR, and its TCRdb copy is limited to in-frame clones, with some not included. The DNA gave D and trimming, while V, J and clone size come from that table. The sample carries roughly 330,000 clones, 85% to 90% recorded once.

Sequencing was done on a sample of PBMCs or T cells enriched from blood (not recorded which). The chain links TRBV6-5 to TRBJ1-1; D may be TRBD1 (5 bases). The receptor's source is a woman between 18 and 29 years old who had recovered from COVID-19. The CDR3 spells CASSQGNTEAFF. CDR3 coding DNA: TGTGCCAGCAGTCAGGGGAACACTGAAGCTTTCTTT.